These 5 T cell receptor beta chains were all obtained from the same sample, sequenced in a study of cytomegalovirus exposure and HLA in healthy donors. The study ran its PCR with 60 Vbeta and 13 Jbeta primers. Only in-frame clones appear in the TCRdb table, and some are missing; sequencing was by immunoSEQ multiplex PCR. The table records under 150,000 clones, about four fifths of them present only once. Sequenced material: PBMCs. These receptors originate from a male donor in good health and CMV-seropositive.

This clone was seen just once. Its ends do not fully match the called genes, so a read error is possible. The rearrangement links TRBV2 to TRBJ1-2; 7 bases are shared with TRBD1. This CDR3 has 13 residues. CDR1 SNHLY and CDR2 FYNNEI come from the germline V gene. The CDR3 DNA reads as TGTGCCAGCAGGGAAGGACAGGAATATGGCTACACCTTC. This encodes CASREGQEYGYTF.

This sequence joins TRBV20-1 and TRBJ1-5, with D maybe TRBD1 (5 bases). V gave up 0 bases and J gave up 12 bases, with 9 bases separating them. CDR3 length: 11 residues. The germline CDR1 and CDR2 sequences are DFQATT and SNEGSKA (reference sequence). The DNA for the CDR3 is TGCAGTGCTAGAGAGATTAGGGGCCAGCATTTT. It encodes CSAREIRGQHF.

This chain uses TRBV19 with TRBJ2-7; tentative D call: TRBD1 (5 bases). Germline CDR1 LNHDA, CDR2 SQIVND (reference sequence). Trimming left V 3 bases short and J 5 bases short, with 14 bases between. The CDR3 length is 14 residues. In nucleotides, the CDR3 is TGTGCCAGTAGTATTAACCACAGGACGCACGAGCAGTACTTC. Translated: CASSINHRTHEQYF. Using reference TRBV19 and TRBJ2-7 for the parts outside the CDR3, the full variable domain is DGGITQSPKYLFRKEGQNVTLSCEQNLNHDAMYWYRQDPGQGLRLIYYSQIVNDFQKGDIAEGYSVSREKKESFPLTVTSAQKNPTAFYLCASSINHRTHEQYFGPGTRLTVT.

The chain is built from TRBV15 and TRBJ2-6; D unresolved. CDR3 length: 16 amino acids. Trimming took off 0 bases at V and 0 bases at J, with 6 bases between the two ends. Germline V CDR1 and CDR2: LNHNV, YYDKDF (reference sequence). DNA of the CDR3: TGTGCCACCAGCAGAGATCGGGTCTCTGGGGCCAACGTCCTGACTTTC. It yields the protein CATSRDRVSGANVLTF.

This rearrangement joins TRBV7-3 to TRBJ2-1; D unresolved. This CDR3 contains 14 residues. Deletions cut 6 bases from V and 5 bases from J, with 14 bases between. Germline V gene data show CDR1 as SGHTA and CDR2 as FQGTGA. The CDR3 region is CASSLVRAHNEQFF. The CDR3 nucleotides are TGTGCCAGCAGTTTAGTCCGCGCTCACAATGAGCAGTTCTTC.